A selection of T cell receptor beta chains follows, all from one sample in a study of neurological immune-mediated disorders. MiXCR, applied by TCRdb to the 5' RACE reads, yields one record per CDR3 protein. The sample has about 35,000 distinct CDR3 sequences, less than 5% seen once; the top ten hold under 2.5%. Sample: PBMCs. The receptor set was obtained from a young man with multiple sclerosis. The CDR3 runs from the conserved cysteine through the conserved F or W. The order of the fields is D gene, clone size, J gene, V gene, CDR3 DNA, CDR3 protein. D genes are given only for firm matches. Clone sizes are given selectively: once, few, many, or a class where the clone is expanded.

NA many TRBJ1-3 TRBV5-1 TGCGCCAGCTCGAAGGAAACATCCTTCTCTGGAAACACCATATATTTT CASSKETSFSGNTIYF
NA many TRBJ2-2 TRBV7-2 TGTGCCAGCAGCCCATACACCGGGGAGCTGTTTTTT CASSPYTGELFF
NA many TRBJ2-2 TRBV24-1 TGTGCCACCCGGGCGGACACGAACACCGGGGAGCTGTTTTTT CATRADTNTGELFF
NA many TRBJ1-6 TRBV12-3/TRBV12-4 TGTGCCAGCCGCTGGACCGCACAAAATTCACCCCTCCACTTT CASRWTAQNSPLHF
NA many TRBJ1-3 TRBV5-1 TGCGCCAGCAGCTTGGGTGACTCTGGAAACACCATATATTTT CASSLGDSGNTIYF
TRBD1 NA TRBJ2-7 TRBV7-2 TGTGCCAGCAGCCTTGGACAGGGTTTCGAGCAGTACTTC CASSLGQGFEQYF
NA NA TRBJ2-6 TRBV2 TGTGCCAGCAGTGAAAACTGGGGTGGGGCCAACGTCCTGACTTTC CASSENWGGANVLTF
NA many TRBJ2-1 TRBV6-1 TGTGCCAGCACGGTATCGCCGGCGGGTGAGCAGTTCTTC CASTVSPAGEQFF
NA medium-sized TRBJ1-1 TRBV29-1 TGCAGCGTAGAGATCCGGGACAACTTTGAAGCTTTCTTT CSVEIRDNFEAFF
NA many TRBJ2-3 TRBV20-1 TGCAGTGCCAGGGCGGGTCCAACTGATTTGGATACGCAGTATTTT CSARAGPTDLDTQYF
TRBD1 many TRBJ1-1 TRBV2 TGTGCCAGCAGTCCAGGGACAGGGGGTTTTATCACTGAAGCTTTCTTT CASSPGTGGFITEAFF
NA medium-sized TRBJ1-2 TRBV7-2 TGTGCCAGCAGCGCAACCGGTAGGACAATCTATGGCTACACCTTC CASSATGRTIYGYTF
TRBD1 many TRBJ2-2 TRBV27 TGTGCCAGCAGGAAGCGACCGGGACAGGCGAACACCGGGGAGCTGTTTTTT CASRKRPGQANTGELFF
NA many TRBJ2-5 TRBV3-1 TGTGCCAGCCGGCCGGACAGTAAAGAGACCCAGTACTTC CASRPDSKETQYF
TRBD1 many TRBJ1-4 TRBV5-1 TGCGCCAGCGGCCGGGACAGGGGGTCCGCGGCTAATGAAAAACTGTTTTTT CASGRDRGSAANEKLFF
NA few TRBJ2-7 TRBV18 TGTGCCAGCTCCCGAGGGGGGGCTCCCGACGAGCAGTACTTC CASSRGGAPDEQYF
NA many TRBJ1-4 TRBV27 TGTGCCAGCAGTTTACTCCGGGACATCGGGGAAAAACTGTTTTTT CASSLLRDIGEKLFF
TRBD2 many TRBJ2-3 TRBV3-1 TGTGCCAGCAGCTCGGGGGGACTTAGCACAGATACGCAGTATTTT CASSSGGLSTDTQYF
NA many TRBJ1-1 TRBV9 TGTGCCAGCAGCGTAGGGAACGGCTGGGGTAGTGGAGCTTTCTTT CASSVGNGWGSGAFF
TRBD2 many TRBJ2-1 TRBV20-1 TGCAGTGTGGCGGGGGGGCCGTACAATGAGCAGTTCTTC CSVAGGPYNEQFF
TRBD1 many TRBJ1-1 TRBV6-6 TGTGCCAGCAGTTACTCGAGAGTAAGGACAGGGCATACTGAAGCTTTCTTT CASSYSRVRTGHTEAFF
TRBD1 NA TRBJ1-4 TRBV4-2 TGTGCCAGCAGCCAACCGAGACAGGGAGATGACAAACTGTTTTTT CASSQPRQGDDKLFF
NA many TRBJ1-1 TRBV7-6 TGTGCCAGCAGCTCCACAGGGTCCAACACTGAAGCTTTCTTT CASSSTGSNTEAFF
NA many TRBJ1-2 TRBV19 TGTGCCACCCGAATGATGTTCTATGGCTACACCTTC CATRMMFYGYTF
NA many TRBJ1-2 TRBV5-6 TGTGCCAGCAGTTGGGAGGTGCGGACGCCCGACTTC CASSWEVRTPDF
NA few TRBJ2-3 TRBV5-1 TGCGCCAGCAGCTTGTTCTACGGGGAAGTAAGGGCAGATACGCAGTATTTT CASSLFYGEVRADTQYF
TRBD1 few TRBJ1-2 TRBV5-1 TGCGCCAGCAGTCCGGAACAGGGGGCTGGCTATGGCTACACCTTC CASSPEQGAGYGYTF
TRBD1 many TRBJ2-1 TRBV7-3 TGTGCCAGCAGCTTAATGGGACAGGGGGTGAATGAGCAGTTCTTC CASSLMGQGVNEQFF
TRBD1 many TRBJ1-5 TRBV7-9 TGTGCCAGCAGCTTAGGGAGGACAGGGGACGTCCAGCATTTT CASSLGRTGDVQHF
NA many TRBJ1-5 TRBV4-2 TGTGCCAGCAGCCAAGATCAGGCAGGGGATCAGCCCCAGCATTTT CASSQDQAGDQPQHF
NA many TRBJ1-1 TRBV5-1 TGCGCCAGCAGCTCGGGCGTGGGGTTGAACACTGAAGCTTTCTTT CASSSGVGLNTEAFF
NA NA TRBJ2-1 TRBV6-5 TGTGCCAGCAGGGGCCGGACGGTCGCTCGCTACAATGAGCAGTTCTTC CASRGRTVARYNEQFF
NA few TRBJ2-7 TRBV5-1 TGCGCCAGCACCGTAACGGGGCAAGGTCCGCAGTACTTC CASTVTGQGPQYF
NA many TRBJ2-1 TRBV24-1 TGTGCCACCTCGGACGGCAGCTCCTACAATGAGCAGTTCTTC CATSDGSSYNEQFF
TRBD2 many TRBJ2-3 TRBV3-1 TGTGCCAGCAGCCAAGATTTGCCTAGCGGGGTCACAGATACGCAGTATTTT CASSQDLPSGVTDTQYF
NA many TRBJ2-7 TRBV6-5 TGTGCCAGCAAGACGATTAACACCTACGAGCAGTACTTC CASKTINTYEQYF
TRBD2 many TRBJ2-5 TRBV4-1 TGCGCCAGCAGCCAAGCGCGTCCGGGGGGGGAGACCCAGTACTTC CASSQARPGGETQYF
NA many TRBJ1-2 TRBV7-2 TGTGCCAGCAGCCCATCACGCCATGGCTACACCTTC CASSPSRHGYTF
TRBD1 many TRBJ1-4 TRBV5-1 TGCGCCAGCAGCTTGGACAGGGGGCCTAATGAAAAACTGTTTTTT CASSLDRGPNEKLFF
NA NA TRBJ1-5 TRBV10-2 TGCGCCAGCAGTGAGTCGGACAGCAATCAGCCCCAGAATTTT CASSESDSNQPQNF
TRBD2 few TRBJ2-1 TRBV20-1 TGCAGTGCTAGGGGGGGACTAGCGTATGAGCAGTTCTTC CSARGGLAYEQFF
NA many TRBJ1-1 TRBV6-2/TRBV6-3 TGTGCCAGCACCTCCCAGAGGGCCCTAACCACTGAAGCTTTCTTT CASTSQRALTTEAFF
NA many TRBJ2-5 TRBV3-1 TGTGCCAGCAGCCTCGGACGGGCCCAAGAGACCCAGTACTTC CASSLGRAQETQYF
TRBD1 many TRBJ1-1 TRBV7-9 TGTGCCAGCAGCTTATCCACAGGGGTCACTGAAGCTTTCTTT CASSLSTGVTEAFF
TRBD1 many TRBJ1-5 TRBV6-2/TRBV6-3 TGTGCCAGCAGTCGACAGGGAGGACAGCCCCAGCATTTT CASSRQGGQPQHF
TRBD1 NA TRBJ1-6 TRBV28 TGTGCCAGCACCCAACCGGACAGGGGTGGTTCACCCCTCAACTTT CASTQPDRGGSPLNF
NA many TRBJ2-5 TRBV9 TGTGCCAGCAGCGCAAGGGACCGAGCCAGCCAAGAGACCCAGTACTTC CASSARDRASQETQYF
NA many TRBJ2-7 TRBV4-3 TGCGCCAGCAGCCAAGACTACCGGGCAGGGTCCTACGAGCAGTACTTC CASSQDYRAGSYEQYF
TRBD1 many TRBJ2-7 TRBV29-1 TGCAGCGTTGAGGGACAGGGGGACTACGAGCAGTACTTC CSVEGQGDYEQYF
TRBD1 few TRBJ2-5 TRBV7-9 TGTGCCAGCAGCTTAGTTGACGCAGGGGGCGCTTCGTACTTC CASSLVDAGGASYF
NA few TRBJ2-1 TRBV11-3 TGTGCCAGCAGCTTACGCGCAGGTTACAATGAGCAGTTCTTC CASSLRAGYNEQFF
TRBD2 many TRBJ2-1 TRBV20-1 TGCAGTGCCCCAGGTACGGGGGGGACGTACAATGAGCAGTTCTTC CSAPGTGGTYNEQFF
TRBD1 many TRBJ2-5 TRBV5-1 TGCGCCAGCAGCTCACAGGCGACAGGGGGCCGAGAGACCCAGTACTTC CASSSQATGGRETQYF
NA many TRBJ2-5 TRBV10-3 TGTGCCATCAGTGAGTCTGGGGGACCGCAAGAGACCCAGTACTTC CAISESGGPQETQYF
NA NA TRBJ1-5 TRBV6-5 TGTGCCAGCCAAAGGGGGTTAAGTCAGCCCCAGAATTTT CASQRGLSQPQNF